This paragraph covers one T cell receptor (beta chain) sequence. The antigen this receptor binds is unknown. No base qualities exist here, and no much larger clone lies one base off it. The germline V gene specifies MGHDK as CDR1 and SYGVNS as CDR2. V is pruned by 3 bases and J by 4 bases, leaving 7 bases of the junction without a gene match. Taken from cysteine to phenylalanine, the CDR3 has 15 residues. Just CDR3 DNA is preserved here, 45 bases in frame from base 1. The sample comes from a study of beta chain features in type 1 diabetes listed by TCRdb under 2018. Regarding the complete study: No differences in mean age, gender distribution, total cell number or subset yield were found between patients and healthy donors. Across all samples, fewer than 130 million sorted cells were examined, and cell number per subset correlated strongly with RNA yield. In the study, recently diagnosed type 1 diabetes patients and matched healthy donors were compared on the TCRB repertoires of their sorted circulating CD4+ T cell subsets. Regulatory and stem cell-like memory subsets were isolated from only 8 patients and roughly eight healthy donors, whereas naive and central memory subsets came from all 30 or so donors. Study-level results and caveats: At VDJ recombination sites, type 1 diabetes patients had fewer insertions and more deleted nucleotides, which implies abnormalities in thymic rearrangement. The naive, central memory and regulatory TCRB repertoires appeared to resemble one another more closely among patients than among healthy donors. HLA sub-analyses involved small numbers of individuals, so any influence of HLA type on TCRB rearrangement remained unresolved. Type 1 diabetes patients showed a moderate but significant shortening of TCRB CDR3 length in all four CD4+ subsets. Shorter templates might have been favored by PCR, but patient and control samples were amplified and corrected together, so both groups would have been affected equally by any skew. Sequencing cDNA rather than genomic DNA could over-represent highly expressing activated cells, although activation and CD3 levels did not differ between groups.

The entire isolated RNA was reverse transcribed using the High Capacity cDNA Reverse Transcription Kit, and thus expressed TCRB transcripts were sequenced. Naive, central memory and regulatory T cell samples underwent deep immunoSEQ sequencing, averaging around 3.9 million total reads per sample. Sorted cells were lysed in RLT buffer and RNA was extracted with DNase-treated RNeasy Micro or Mini kits, depending on cell number. Each cell subset was processed separately to prevent cross-contamination, with patient and healthy donor samples processed together. TCRB sequences were amplified from cDNA with the immunoSEQ multiplex PCR, producing 87-bp fragments spanning the CDR3 region. The amplicons were sequenced using the Illumina HiSeq platform. Per the authors' processing: PCR bias was computationally corrected using synthetic template baselines, reads within Hamming distance 2 were collapsed, and singletons that could not be merged were discarded. Reads were aligned against IMGT to assign V, D and J genes, CDR3 length and insertions or deletions at six rearrangement sites. Within each subset, clonotype counts were normalized to sorted cell number, and only after that were true diversity and Gini coefficients computed with the tcR R package. The overlap coefficient, calculated on TCRB nucleotide sequences, was used to measure repertoire sharing. Out-of-frame TCRB sequences from naive cells were analyzed to stand in for the pre-selection repertoire. What TCRdb holds here is the immuneACCESS table cut down to in-frame rearrangements. Part of the clones is not present; checked against another copy, under half of the missing clones reflect an unresolved V gene, and the others are unexplained. V, J and clone size are those of that table, while D and trimming were read from the DNA. The sample profile shows about half a million clones; 30% of them were found once. The top ten hold 0.05% to 0.065% of the sample.

From each donor, a single peripheral blood sample of approximately 110 mL on average was drawn into heparinised tubes. Naive, central memory, regulatory and stem cell-like memory CD4+ T cells were sorted on a BD FACSAria II using a panel including CD45RO, CCR7, CD25, CD127, CD95 and CD27. Purity was above 95% for every sorted population. PBMCs were isolated immediately by Lymphoprep density gradient centrifugation and stained directly without culture. So that batch effects would be minimized, each experiment stained and sorted samples in pairs, pairing one healthy donor with one patient. The sequenced sample was naive CD4+ T cells from blood. Reading the label with the study, this specimen's cell subset or site is: true naive CD4+ T cells. The chain employs TRBV25-1 and TRBJ2-5; 8 middle bases align to TRBD2. The receptor comes from a young man in good health. The sequenced DNA is TGTGCCAGCAGTGATCCTAGCGGGCCTCCAGAGACCCAGTACTTC. Translation gives CASSDPSGPPETQYF.